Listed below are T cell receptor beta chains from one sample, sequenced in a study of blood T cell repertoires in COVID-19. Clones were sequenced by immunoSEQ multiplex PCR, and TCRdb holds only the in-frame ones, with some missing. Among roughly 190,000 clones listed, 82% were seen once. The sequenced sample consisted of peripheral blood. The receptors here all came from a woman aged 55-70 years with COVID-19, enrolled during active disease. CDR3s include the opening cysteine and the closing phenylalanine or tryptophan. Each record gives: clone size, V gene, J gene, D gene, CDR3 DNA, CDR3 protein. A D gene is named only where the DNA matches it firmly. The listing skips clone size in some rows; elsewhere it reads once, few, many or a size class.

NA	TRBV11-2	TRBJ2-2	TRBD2	TGTGCCAGCAGCCTCGGGGGGATGAACACCGGGGAGCTGTTTTTT	CASSLGGMNTGELFF
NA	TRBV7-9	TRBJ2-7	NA	TGTGCCAGCAGCCCGGGACTGTCCTCCTACGAGCAGTACTTC	CASSPGLSSYEQYF
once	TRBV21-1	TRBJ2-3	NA	TGTGCCAGCAGCAAAACGGACAGGGGTGTTTCAGATACGCAGTATTTT	CASSKTDRGVSDTQYF
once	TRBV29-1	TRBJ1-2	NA	TGCAGCGGGTCACAGGCTAACTATGGCTACACCTTC	CSGSQANYGYTF
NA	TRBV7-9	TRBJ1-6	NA	TGTGCCAGCAGCGCATTACAGATTAATTCACCCCTCCACTTT	CASSALQINSPLHF
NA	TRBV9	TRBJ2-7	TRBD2	TGTGCCAGCAGCCCTAGCGGCAGGCGATCAACCTACGAGCAGTACTTC	CASSPSGRRSTYEQYF
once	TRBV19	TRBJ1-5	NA	TGTGCCAGTAGCTGGGGAGTGAAGGGAATCGATCAGCCCCAGCATTTT	CASSWGVKGIDQPQHF
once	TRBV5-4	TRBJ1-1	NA	TGTGCCAGCAGCTCAGGGGCAGGGTACACTGAAGCTTTCTTT	CASSSGAGYTEAFF
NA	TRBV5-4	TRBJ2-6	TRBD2	TGTGCCAGCAGCTTCCTGCTCGGGGGGGGCTCTGGGGCCAACGTCCTGACTTTC	CASSFLLGGGSGANVLTF
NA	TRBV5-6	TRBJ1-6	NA	TGTGCCAGCAGCTTGGGGGTGGAACAGGGAAGCTCCTATAATTCACCCCTCCACTTT	CASSLGVEQGSSYNSPLHF
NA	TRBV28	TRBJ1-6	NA	TGTGCCAGCAGTTTTAACGACAGGTTAAATTCACCCCTCCACTTT	CASSFNDRLNSPLHF
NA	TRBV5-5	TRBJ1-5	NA	TGTGCCAGCAGCTTGGGGACCAGGGGCCGCCAGCCCCAGCATTTT	CASSLGTRGRQPQHF
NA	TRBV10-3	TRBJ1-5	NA	TGTGCCATCAGTGACACTTATAGCAATCAGCCCCAGCATTTT	CAISDTYSNQPQHF
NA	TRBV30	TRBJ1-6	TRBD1	TGTGCCTGGAGTAAGGACAGGGCCTCACCCCTCCACTTT	CAWSKDRASPLHF
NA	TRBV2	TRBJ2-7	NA	TGTGCCAGCACTCTGGGCAGGGCCTACGAGCAGTACTTC	CASTLGRAYEQYF
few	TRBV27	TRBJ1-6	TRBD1	TGTGCCAGCAAGTACAGGGGTGTGAGCTCCTATAATTCACCCCTCCACTTT	CASKYRGVSSYNSPLHF
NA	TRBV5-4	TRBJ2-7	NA	TGTGCCAGCAGCTCTTCCTACGAGCAGTACTTC	CASSSSYEQYF
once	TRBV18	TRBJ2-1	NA	TGTGCCAGCTCACCCGGGATCCGCAATGAGCAGTTCTTC	CASSPGIRNEQFF
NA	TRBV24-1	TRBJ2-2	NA	TGTGCCACCAGGGCTGGACAGAACACCGGGGAGCTGTTTTTT	CATRAGQNTGELFF
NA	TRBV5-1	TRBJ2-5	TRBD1	TGCGCCAGCAGCTTGGAGGGGACAGGGCTGGAGACCCAGTACTTC	CASSLEGTGLETQYF
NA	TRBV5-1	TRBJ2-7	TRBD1	TGCGCCAGCAGCTTCCGACAGGGTTCAAGGAACTACGAGCAGTACTTC	CASSFRQGSRNYEQYF
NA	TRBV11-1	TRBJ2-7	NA	TGTGCCAGCAGTCTCCCTGGCATCTCCTACGAGCAGTACTTC	CASSLPGISYEQYF
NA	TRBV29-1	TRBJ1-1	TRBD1	TGCAGCGTGGACAGGACCACTGAAGCTTTCTTT	CSVDRTTEAFF
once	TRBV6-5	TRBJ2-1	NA	TGTGCCAGCAGTCCTCGTCAGGGGCCCTACAATGAGCAGTTCTTC	CASSPRQGPYNEQFF
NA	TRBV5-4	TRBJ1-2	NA	TGTGCCAGCAGTTCTGGACTCCTTTCTAACTATGGCTACACCTTC	CASSSGLLSNYGYTF
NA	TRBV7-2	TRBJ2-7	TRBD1	TGTGCCAGCAGTATTACCAGGGGGCCCTACGAGCAGTACTTC	CASSITRGPYEQYF
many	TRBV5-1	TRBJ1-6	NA	TGCGCCAGCAGGGATTTGGAGAATTCACCCCTCCACTTT	CASRDLENSPLHF
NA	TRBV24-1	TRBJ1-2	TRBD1	TGTGCCACCAGTGATCCGGGACAGGTACTTGGCTACACCTTC	CATSDPGQVLGYTF
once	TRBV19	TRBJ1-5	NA	TGTGCCAGTAGTCTAGCCGGGGGATTTAGCAATCAGCCCCAGCATTTT	CASSLAGGFSNQPQHF
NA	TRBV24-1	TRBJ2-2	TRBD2	TGTGCCACCAGTGGGCTAGCGGGGGGCGCGAACACCGGGGAGCTGTTTTTT	CATSGLAGGANTGELFF
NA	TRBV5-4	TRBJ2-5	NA	TGTGCCAGCAACCTAGACAGGCGTCAAGAGACCCAGTACTTC	CASNLDRRQETQYF
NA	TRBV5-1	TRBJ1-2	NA	TGCGCCAGCAGCTTGCAGGAAGCTAACTATGGCTACACCTTC	CASSLQEANYGYTF
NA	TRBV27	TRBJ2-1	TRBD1	TGTGCCAGCAGTTTATGGACAGGGAGGAATGAGCAGTTCTTC	CASSLWTGRNEQFF
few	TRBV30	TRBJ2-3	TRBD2	TGTGCCTGGAGTTGGACTAGCGGGAGTACAGATACGCAGTATTTT	CAWSWTSGSTDTQYF
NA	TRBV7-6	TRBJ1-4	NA	TGTGCCAGCAGCTTAGTCGCGGACAGAAATGAAAAACTGTTTTTT	CASSLVADRNEKLFF
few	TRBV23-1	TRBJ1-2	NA	TGCGCCAGCAGTCAATCACCCAATCATCGAGTCGGGAAGGTGAGGTATGGCTACACCTTC	CASSQSPNHRVGKVRYGYTF
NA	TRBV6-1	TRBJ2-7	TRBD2	TGTGCCAGCAGTGAAGGAAAGGGACTAGCGTCAGGCAAATCCTACGAGCAGTACTTC	CASSEGKGLASGKSYEQYF
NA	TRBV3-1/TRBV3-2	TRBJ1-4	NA	TGTGCCAGCAGCCAATTCTTCTCTAATGAAAAACTGTTTTTT	CASSQFFSNEKLFF
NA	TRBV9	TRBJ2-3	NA	TGTGCCAGCAGCGTGGCCCGGGGATCTAGCACAGATACGCAGTATTTT	CASSVARGSSTDTQYF
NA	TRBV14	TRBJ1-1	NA	TGTGCCAGCAGCCAATGGTTAGGGGCGAACACTGAAGCTTTCTTT	CASSQWLGANTEAFF
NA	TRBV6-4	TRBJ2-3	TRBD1	TGTGCCAGCAGTGCGGACAGGGGTAGCACAGATACGCAGTATTTT	CASSADRGSTDTQYF
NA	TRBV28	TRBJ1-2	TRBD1	TGTGCCAGCAGTCCGAGGGGGCGCGGCTATGGCTACACCTTC	CASSPRGRGYGYTF
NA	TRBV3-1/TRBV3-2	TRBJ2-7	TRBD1	TGTGCCAGCAGCCATGGACAGGGGATCCAGTACTTC	CASSHGQGIQYF
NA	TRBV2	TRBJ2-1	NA	TGTGCCAGCAGTAAAGCTTGGGCCCCCTACAATGAGCAGTTCTTC	CASSKAWAPYNEQFF
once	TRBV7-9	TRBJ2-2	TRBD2	TGTGCCAGCAGGGAGTCGGGACTAGCGGGAGTTACCGGGTCCGGGGAGCTGTTTTTT	CASRESGLAGVTGSGELFF
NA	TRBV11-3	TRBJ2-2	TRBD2	TGTGCCAGCAGCCCGCCGACTAGCGGGAACACCGGGGAGCTGTTTTTT	CASSPPTSGNTGELFF
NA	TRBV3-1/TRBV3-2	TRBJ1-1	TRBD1	TGTGCCAGCAGCCTTGTGGGACAGGGGGAAACTGAAGCTTTCTTT	CASSLVGQGETEAFF
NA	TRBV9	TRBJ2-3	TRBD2	TGTGCCAGCAGCTCACAAGCCGGGACTAGCGGTCGAGTCCTCACAGATACGCAGTATTTT	CASSSQAGTSGRVLTDTQYF
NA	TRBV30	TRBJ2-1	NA	TGTGCCTGGAGTGTCCATCTAGTTGATGAGCAGTTCTTC	CAWSVHLVDEQFF
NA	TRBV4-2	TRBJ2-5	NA	TGTGCCAGCAGCCAAGAGCTAACGGGTTTAGAGACCCAGTACTTC	CASSQELTGLETQYF
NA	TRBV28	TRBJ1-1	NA	TGTGCCAGCAGTTCATGGAGCACTGAAGCTTTCTTT	CASSSWSTEAFF
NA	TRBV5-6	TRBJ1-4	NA	TGTGCCAGCTCTTTACTAAGGGGTGAAAAACTGTTTTTT	CASSLLRGEKLFF
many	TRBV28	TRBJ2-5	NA	TGTGCCAGCAGTCCGAGGGGGGGGCAAGAGACCCAGTACTTC	CASSPRGGQETQYF
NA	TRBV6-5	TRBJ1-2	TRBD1	TGTGCCAGCAGTTACGATTCACCCGACAGGGGAAGCACCTTC	CASSYDSPDRGSTF
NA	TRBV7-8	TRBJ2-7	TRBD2	TGTGCCAGCAGCACCGGTCGACTAGCGGGAGTCGAGCAGTACTTC	CASSTGRLAGVEQYF